This TCR beta chain derives from a study of T-cell reconstitution after alpha-beta-depleted transplantation in children. As it was prepared, the TCRbeta library received unique molecular identifiers. MiXCR, run by TCRdb on the PCR reads, gives a single entry per CDR3 protein. The data show fewer than 550,000 distinct CDR3 sequences, 11% seen once. Deletions cut 6 bases from V and 5 bases from J, with 13 bases between. This CDR3 region has 12 residues. CDR1 and CDR2 (germline): SQVTM, ANQGSEA. The J gene is TRBJ1-1, the V gene TRBV29-1; the D is unclear. The TCR originated in a human donor who donated a stem cell graft to a child with acute myeloid leukemia. This specimen was PBMCs from the stem cell graft donor, taken from the stem cell graft. CDR3 residues: CSVDRTGTEAFF. The CDR3 DNA sequence: TGCAGCGTAGATAGGACTGGGACTGAAGCTTTCTTT.